Each of the 29 T cell receptor beta chains below was sequenced from the same sample in a study of T-cell memory formation after mild COVID-19. Using its own MiXCR run on the 5' RACE reads, TCRdb lists one record per CDR3 protein. This sample has hundreds of thousands of distinct CDR3 sequences, with roughly 19% found just once. Sequencing was done on a sample of PBMCs or a T cell subset sorted from them (not recorded which). Receptors were obtained from a man younger than 30 who had mild COVID-19 (a few samples of this study predate the infection). Cell type and time point are not known.

This clonotype was seen more than once but under ten times. J is TRBJ2-7 and V is TRBV12-3 or TRBV12-4; D remains unclear. Deletions cut 6 bases from V and 3 bases from J, with 6 bases between. This CDR3 is built from 11 residues. CDR3 sequence: CASRQYYEQYF. CDR3 DNA: TGTGCCAGCAGACAGTACTACGAGCAGTACTTC.

The table lists this clonotype with a few counts. The chain recombines TRBV6-1 with TRBJ2-4, with TRBD1 as a possible D gene (5 bases). CDR1 is MNHNS and CDR2 is SASEGT in the germline V gene. The CDR3 extends over 15 amino acids. Trimming stripped 9 bases from V and 1 base from J, with 16 bases between. This CDR3 reads CASGGQGLAKNIQYF. DNA of the CDR3: TGTGCCAGTGGTGGTCAGGGCTTGGCCAAAAACATTCAGTACTTC.

This clonotype was counted between two and nine times. The J gene is TRBJ2-7, the V gene TRBV3-1; TRBD2 is a possible D gene (5 bases). With 3 bases removed from V and 7 bases from J, the gap between germline ends came to 13 bases. Germline-derived CDR1 and CDR2 are LGHDT and YNNKEL (reference sequence). The CDR3 sequence is 13 residues long. CDR3 protein: CASSQSGGLEQYV. The CDR3 coding sequence is TGTGCCAGCAGCCAGTCGGGCGGGCTGGAGCAGTACGTC.

V usage is TRBV5-1 and J usage is TRBJ2-7; D may correspond to TRBD1 or TRBD2 (6 bases each). The CDR3 has 15 residues. Germline V gene lookup returns CDR1 SGHRS and CDR2 YFSETQ. The V and J ends lost 4 bases and 3 bases respectively, with 17 bases between them. The CDR3 protein is CASSTGTGTFYEQYV. The CDR3 coding sequence is TGCGCCAGCAGCACAGGGACTGGAACTTTCTACGAGCAGTACGTC.

Many counts were recorded for this clonotype. The chain is built from TRBV20-1 and TRBJ1-1; D uncertain. CDR1 and CDR2 from the germline V gene are DFQATT and SNEGSKA (reference sequence). The CDR3 spans 12 residues. Between the trimmed V and J ends, which lost 5 bases and 1 base, there was a span of 8 bases. The CDR3: CSALGGNTEAFF. The CDR3 DNA sequence: TGCAGTGCTCTCGGCGGGAACACTGAAGCTTTCTTT.

The chain uses TRBV9 and TRBJ1-1; D uncertain. This CDR3 contains 15 residues. Trimming pared 0 bases from V and 2 bases from J, leaving 11 bases between. Per germline, CDR1 SGDLS and CDR2 YYNGEE. CDR3 loop: CASSVGSLTNTEAFF. DNA for the CDR3: TGTGCCAGCAGCGTAGGGAGCCTAACAAACACTGAAGCTTTCTTT.

There are a few counts of this clonotype. This rearrangement joins TRBV29-1 to TRBJ2-2; a weak D match, TRBD1 (5 bases). V lost 7 bases and J 1 base, leaving 13 bases between the germline ends. The CDR3 runs to 14 residues. Germline V CDR1 and CDR2: SQVTM, ANQGSEA. CDR3 bases: TGCAGCGGACAGACCCAGGGGAACACCGGGGAGCTGTTTTTT. As protein: CSGQTQGNTGELFF.

The V gene is TRBV20-1, the J gene TRBJ2-3, with TRBD2 matching 12 bases. This CDR3 comprises 18 residues. Germline assignment: CDR1 DFQATT and CDR2 SNEGSKA (reference sequence). The trim removed 0 bases at V and 2 bases at J, leaving 9 bases unmatched. CDR3 protein: CSARDPTSGGQLTDTQYF. CDR3 nucleotide sequence: TGCAGTGCTAGAGATCCGACTAGCGGGGGCCAACTCACAGATACGCAGTATTTT.

This clonotype was seen more than once but under ten times. In nucleotides, the CDR3 is TGTGCCAGCATGCCCCTCCGGGGGAGGGCGGGGGAGCTGTTTTTT. Its translation: CASMPLRGRAGELFF. The genes are TRBV6-6 and TRBJ2-2; TRBD2 matches at 7 bases. The CDR3 contains 15 residues. Trimming cost V 7 bases and J 8 bases; bases outside gene matches: 13. Per germline, CDR1 MNHNY and CDR2 SVGAGI (reference sequence).

The CDR3 here is CASSELSATTTYF. The CDR3 DNA reads TGTGCCAGCAGTGAATTATCAGCGACAACTACCTACTTC. This chain uses TRBV2 with TRBJ2-4; no reliable D call. Per germline, CDR1 SNHLY and CDR2 FYNNEI. Trimming shortened V by 2 bases and J by 16 bases, and 18 bases separated the two germline ends. This CDR3 has 13 residues.

This clonotype has just a few counts. This chain joins TRBV10-3 and TRBJ2-2; 12 bases are a match to TRBD1. This CDR3 has 19 residues. The germline V gene has CDR1 ENHRY and CDR2 SYGVKD. V was pared by 0 bases and J by 5 bases, with 10 bases of the junction left unmatched. Here the CDR3 DNA reads TGTGCCATCAGTGAGTCCCCGGGACAGGGGGCGAGAGGGACCGGGGAGCTGTTTTTT. Protein: CAISESPGQGARGTGELFF.

This clonotype was observed a few times. The chain combines TRBV6-5 with TRBJ2-7; TRBD2 agrees at 10 bases. Germline CDR1 is MNHEY and CDR2 is SVGAGI. After removal of 6 bases from V and 3 bases from J, the junction contained 8 bases not matched to a gene. This CDR3 is 15 amino acids long. The CDR3: CASRPTSGADYEQYV. The CDR3 DNA reads as TGTGCCAGCAGACCCACTAGCGGGGCGGACTACGAGCAGTACGTC.

The rearrangement joins TRBV2 to TRBJ1-2; D is undetermined. With 11 bases removed from V and 5 bases from J, the gap between germline ends came to 15 bases. The CDR3 is made up of 12 amino acids. Germline assignment: CDR1 SNHLY and CDR2 FYNNEI. This chain's CDR3 is CACQREQYGYTF. Here the CDR3 DNA reads TGTGCCTGTCAAAGGGAGCAGTATGGCTACACCTTC.

The chain combines TRBV20-1 with TRBJ2-1, with 7 positions matching TRBD1. CDR1 and CDR2 (germline): DFQATT, SNEGSKA (reference sequence). The CDR3 length is 12 residues. V dropped 0 bases and J dropped 10; count of bases not matched to a gene: 3. DNA for the CDR3: TGCAGTGCTAGAGAGGGACAGCTAGAGCAGTTCTTC. Translation gives CSAREGQLEQFF.

The rearrangement links TRBV9 to TRBJ2-1, with no clear D. Per germline, CDR1 SGDLS and CDR2 YYNGEE. Trimming left V 5 bases short and J 6 bases short, with 12 bases between. The CDR3 length is 13 residues. In DNA, the CDR3 is TGTGCCAGCAGTCTTGACTCGAGCAATGAGCAGTTCTTC. Encoded protein: CASSLDSSNEQFF. The full variable domain, in which reference TRBV9 and TRBJ2-1 provide the parts outside the CDR3, is DSGVTQTPKHLITATGQRVTLRCSPRSGDLSVYWYQQSLDQGLQFLIQYYNGEERAKGNILERFSAQQFPDLHSELNLSSLELGDSALYFCASSLDSSNEQFFGPGTRLTVL.

This clonotype was counted only a few times. The rearrangement links TRBV28 to TRBJ1-2, with D possibly being TRBD1 (6 bases). CDR1 MDHEN and CDR2 SYDVKM come from the germline V gene. V was cut by 5 bases and J by 8 bases, with 18 bases left in between. The CDR3 runs 14 residues. In nucleotides, the CDR3 is TGTGCCAGCAGTCTCGTACAGGGTAGTACGGGCTACACCTTC. Its translation: CASSLVQGSTGYTF.

V and J are TRBV6-2 or TRBV6-3 and TRBJ2-5; weak D call: TRBD2 (5 bases). The germline V gene has CDR1 MNHEY and CDR2 SVGEGT. V lost 4 bases to trimming and J lost 5 bases, with 11 bases between them. The CDR3 spans 13 residues. CDR3 sequence reads: CASSSGSVETQYF. The CDR3 nucleotides read TGTGCCAGCAGTTCGGGTAGCGTCGAGACCCAGTACTTC.

The rearrangement uses TRBV7-2 and TRBJ1-2; 7 bases line up with TRBD1. This CDR3 is 15 amino acids long. Per germline, CDR1 SGHTA and CDR2 FQGNSA. Trimming cost V 6 bases and J 1 base; bases outside gene matches: 8. The chain's CDR3 is CASRSQGRFNYGYTF. CDR3 DNA sequence: TGTGCCAGCAGATCACAGGGGCGGTTTAACTATGGCTACACCTTC.

V is TRBV5-5 and J is TRBJ1-4; D ambiguous. The V end was cut by 4 bases, the J end by 0 bases, with 4 bases between. In germline, CDR1 is SGHKS, CDR2 YYEKEE (reference sequence). CDR3 length equals 13 residues. For the CDR3, the DNA is TGTGCCAGCAGCCACCCAACTAATGAAAAACTGTTTTTT. Its translation is CASSHPTNEKLFF.

A few counts support this clonotype. The chain is built from TRBV4-2 and TRBJ2-1; D remains ambiguous. The length of the CDR3 is 15 residues. Trimming removed 1 base at V and 0 bases at J, with 7 bases between. Germline CDR1 reads LGHNA; CDR2 reads YNFKEQ. CDR3 nucleotides: TGTGCCAGCAGCCAAGGAGGTTACTCCTACAATGAGCAGTTCTTC. Protein sequence: CASSQGGYSYNEQFF.

The chain couples TRBV7-3 to TRBJ2-1; D unresolved. Germline assignment: CDR1 SGHTA and CDR2 FQGTGA. The CDR3 totals 14 residues. Trimming removed 1 base at V and 9 bases at J, with 13 bases between. The CDR3 protein is CASSLMFSTTEQFF. The CDR3 DNA reads as TGTGCCAGCAGCTTAATGTTTTCTACAACTGAGCAGTTCTTC. The variable domain in full, with the rest retrieved from reference TRBV7-3 and TRBJ2-1, is GAGVSQTPSNKVTEKGKYVELRCDPISGHTALYWYRQSLGQGPEFLIYFQGTGAADDSGLPNDRFFAVRPEGSVSTLKIQRTERGDSAVYLCASSLMFSTTEQFFGPGTRLTVL.

This clonotype was counted only a few times. The genes are TRBV24-1 and TRBJ1-5; 9 bases agree with TRBD1. Germline-derived CDR1 and CDR2 are KGHDR and SFDVKD. V shed 4 bases, J shed 5 bases, and the junction held 5 bases outside the gene matches. CDR3 length: 15 residues. This CDR3 reads CATSESGQGHQPQHF. CDR3 DNA sequence: TGTGCCACCAGTGAATCGGGACAGGGCCATCAGCCCCAGCATTTT.

In this sample, this clonotype turned up a few times. The V call is TRBV11-2, the J call TRBJ1-5; no clear D. V shed 0 bases and J shed 6 bases, with 6 bases lying between them. This CDR3 has 13 amino acids. The germline V gene encodes CDR1 SGHAT and CDR2 FQNNGV. This CDR3 is CASSLDYSQPQHF. The CDR3 nucleotides read TGTGCCAGCAGCTTAGATTACAGTCAGCCCCAGCATTTT.

The genes are TRBV7-9 and TRBJ1-1, with D uncertain. The ends were cut back, 5 bases at V and 3 bases at J, with 7 bases in the middle. The germline V gene encodes CDR1 SEHNR and CDR2 FQNEAQ (reference sequence). The CDR3 length is 12 residues. The CDR3 DNA reads as TGTGCCAGCAGCCAAGAGGACACTGAAGCTTTCTTT. This translates into CASSQEDTEAFF.

This clonotype was observed a few times. The chain links TRBV16 to TRBJ1-2; no definite D call. Between the trimmed V and J ends, which lost 3 bases and 6 bases, there was a span of 11 bases. CDR3 size: 13 residues. The germline V gene has CDR1 KGHSY and CDR2 FQNENV. Written as DNA, the CDR3 is TGTGCCAGCAGCCAGATCGGGGAGAATGGCTACACCTTC. This gives the protein CASSQIGENGYTF.

This clonotype has more than one count but fewer than ten. The chain links TRBV20-1 to TRBJ2-1; 15 nucleotides agree with TRBD2. From germline, CDR1 is DFQATT and CDR2 SNEGSKA (reference sequence). There are 15 residues in the CDR3. The CDR3 is CGGLAGGQPYNEQFF. In DNA, the CDR3 is TGCGGGGGACTAGCGGGGGGACAACCCTACAATGAGCAGTTCTTC.

The J gene is TRBJ1-2, the V gene TRBV10-3; no reliable D call. Germline V gene sequence: CDR1 ENHRY, CDR2 SYGVKD. V was trimmed by 0 bases and J by 7 bases, leaving 21 bases between them. The CDR3 contains 17 residues. CDR3 protein: CAISESSYHNTVAGYTF. In DNA form, the CDR3 reads TGTGCCATCAGTGAGTCCTCATATCACAATACGGTGGCTGGCTACACCTTC.

This sequence joins TRBV7-2 and TRBJ2-3; 12 nucleotides align to TRBD2. The J segment lost 4 bases and the V segment lost 4 bases, leaving 3 bases of the junction unmatched. This CDR3 has 15 amino acids. The germline gives CDR1 SGHTA, CDR2 FQGNSA. The chain's CDR3 is CASSYGLAGSDTQYF. CDR3 in DNA: TGTGCCAGCAGCTACGGACTAGCGGGATCAGATACGCAGTATTTT. Looking up the rest from reference TRBV7-2 and TRBJ2-3 gives the full variable domain: GAGVSQSPSNKVTEKGKDVELRCDPISGHTALYWYRQSLGQGLEFLIYFQGNSAPDKSGLPSDRFSAERTGGSVSTLTIQRTQQEDSAVYLCASSYGLAGSDTQYFGPGTRLTVL.

V is TRBV7-2 and J is TRBJ2-3; D ambiguous. The germline V gene has CDR1 SGHTA and CDR2 FQGNSA. The length of the CDR3 is 17 residues. Trimming left V 3 bases short and J 0 bases short, with 16 bases between. CDR3 loop: CASSLEWAAPSTDTQYF. The CDR3 nucleotides read TGTGCCAGCAGCTTGGAGTGGGCGGCCCCTAGCACAGATACGCAGTATTTT.